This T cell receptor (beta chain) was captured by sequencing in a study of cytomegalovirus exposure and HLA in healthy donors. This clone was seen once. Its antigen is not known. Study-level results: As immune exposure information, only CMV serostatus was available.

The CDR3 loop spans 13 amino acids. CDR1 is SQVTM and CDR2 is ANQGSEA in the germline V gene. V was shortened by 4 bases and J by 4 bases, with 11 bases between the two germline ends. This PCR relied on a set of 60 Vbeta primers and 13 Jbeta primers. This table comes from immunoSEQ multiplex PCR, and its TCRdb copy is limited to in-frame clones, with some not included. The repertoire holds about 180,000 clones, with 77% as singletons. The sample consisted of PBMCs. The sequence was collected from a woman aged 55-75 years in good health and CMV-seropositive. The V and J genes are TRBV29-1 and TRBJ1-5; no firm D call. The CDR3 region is CSVGGGENQPQHF. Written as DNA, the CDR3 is TGCAGCGTTGGAGGCGGGGAGAATCAGCCCCAGCATTTT.